Presented here are 11 T cell receptor beta chains from one specimen sequenced in a study of metastatic and nonmetastatic thyroid tumors. From the PCR reads, TCRdb re-called clones with MiXCR. Altogether roughly 6,100 clones are present, roughly a fifth being singletons, with the ten largest covering roughly 6.2%. No treatment had been given to any patient before thyroid surgery. Sequencing was carried out using adjacent normal tissue. The receptors were gathered from a female donor with papillary thyroid cancer or a benign thyroid nodule (not recorded which). Some clones in this sample may be carry-over from other donors' samples.

This clone is labeled as medium-sized. The chain uses TRBV6-6 and TRBJ2-7; 8 nucleotides agree with TRBD2. The germline V gene has CDR1 MNHNY and CDR2 SVGAGI (reference sequence). J gave up 4 bases and V 0 bases, and 2 bases lay outside the gene matches. The CDR3 consists of 14 residues. This chain's CDR3 is CASSYSRGGYEQYF. The CDR3 DNA is TGTGCCAGCAGTTACTCCCGGGGGGGGTACGAGCAGTACTTC.

By sample share, this clone is medium-sized. V is TRBV2 and J is TRBJ2-2; D ambiguous. CDR3 length: 14 residues. The V gene lost 2 bases and the J gene lost 3 bases, with 7 bases spanning the gap. Germline V CDR1 and CDR2: SNHLY, FYNNEI. The DNA of the CDR3 is TGTGCCAGCAGTGAAATTGGCTACACCGGGGAGCTGTTTTTT. Translated: CASSEIGYTGELFF.

This clone is medium-sized in the sample. The chain employs TRBV20-1 and TRBJ1-1; no clear D gene. This CDR3 is 12 amino acids long. Germline V gives CDR1 DFQATT, CDR2 SNEGSKA (reference sequence). Trimming took 2 bases from V and 1 from J, leaving 5 bases between them. The CDR3 nucleotides are TGCAGTGCTAGAACTACGAACACTGAAGCTTTCTTT. Translating gives CSARTTNTEAFF.

At least ten counts were recorded for this clone. A much more abundant neighbour one base away suggests this may be a read error. Within the sample, other DNA sequences also encode this same CDR3. The chain couples TRBV7-3 to TRBJ1-4; D not resolved. The CDR3 is 16 residues long. Germline V CDR1 and CDR2: SGHTA, FQGTGA. This CDR3 is CASSLPSAAFNEKLFF. CDR3 DNA sequence: TGTGCCAGCAGCTTACCCTCGGCAGCCTTTAATGAAAAGCTGTTTTTT.

The chain joins TRBV7-3 to TRBJ1-1, with D tentatively TRBD1 (5 bases). CDR1 and CDR2 (germline): SGHTA, FQGTGA. The CDR3 consists of 17 residues. Trimming took off 5 bases at V and 4 bases at J, with 23 bases between the two ends. CDR3 protein: CASSPRRGARAGTEAFF. CDR3 nucleotide sequence: TGTGCCAGCAGCCCCAGGCGTGGGGCGCGAGCGGGCACTGAAGCTTTCTTT.

This clone was counted a few times. The chain employs TRBV27 and TRBJ2-7, with 7 nucleotides matching TRBD2. From germline, CDR1 is MNHEY and CDR2 SMNVEV (reference sequence). V shed 8 bases, J shed 2 bases, and the junction held 9 bases outside the gene matches. This CDR3 has 14 residues. The chain's CDR3 is CASGVASGPYEQYF. CDR3 DNA: TGTGCCAGCGGGGTGGCTAGCGGTCCCTACGAGCAGTACTTC.

V and J are TRBV5-4 and TRBJ2-3; possible D gene TRBD2, 5 bases. Germline CDR1 and CDR2: SGHNT and YYREEE (reference sequence). The CDR3 totals 16 residues. V dropped 3 bases and J dropped 2 bases, with 16 bases sitting between them. CDR3 in amino acids: CASSSGTSGPTDTQYF. In DNA, the CDR3 is TGTGCCAGCAGCTCCGGAACTAGTGGCCCCACAGATACGCAGTATTTT.

The chain couples TRBV12-3 or TRBV12-4 to TRBJ1-6; TRBD1 agrees at 7 bases. The CDR3 runs to 15 residues. The V segment lost 6 bases and the J segment 7 bases; nucleotides outside the gene matches: 9. Here the CDR3 reads CASSPRTGGNSPLHF. As DNA, the CDR3 is TGTGCCAGCAGCCCACGGACAGGTGGGAATTCACCCCTCCACTTT.

The chain combines TRBV5-4 with TRBJ1-2; D is unclear. V lost 0 bases to trimming and J lost 2 bases, with 8 bases between them. CDR1 is SGHNT, CDR2 YYREEE, per germline (reference sequence). CDR3 length: 14 residues. The CDR3 sequence: CASSLDGENYGYTF. CDR3 sequence (DNA): TGTGCCAGCAGCTTGGACGGGGAGAACTATGGCTACACCTTC.

The chain employs TRBV11-3 and TRBJ2-3, with D possibly called TRBD1 or TRBD2 (6 bases each). Germline-derived CDR1 and CDR2 are SGHNT and YENEEA. Trimming pared 5 bases from V and 4 bases from J, leaving 16 bases between. The CDR3 spans 15 residues. The CDR3 bases are TGTGCCAGCAGCCCAATGGGTGGGGGGCCAGATACGCAGTATTTT. It translates to CASSPMGGGPDTQYF. The full variable domain, rest sourced from reference TRBV11-3 and TRBJ2-3, is EAGVVQSPRYKIIEKKQPVAFWCNPISGHNTLYWYLQNLGQGPELLIRYENEEAVDDSQLPKDRFSAERLKGVDSTLKIQPAELGDSAVYLCASSPMGGGPDTQYFGPGTRLTVL.

This clone was detected ten times or more. The sample carries other DNA sequences with the same CDR3. CDR3 sequence reads: CASSQLQGSRREKLFF. DNA for the CDR3: TGTGCCAGTAGTCAGTTACAGGGGTCCCGGAGGGAAAAACTGTTTTTT. This sequence joins TRBV19 and TRBJ1-4, with TRBD1 identical over 7 bases. CDR1 is LNHDA, CDR2 SQIVND, per germline (reference sequence). The CDR3 consists of 16 residues. V trimming: 5 bases; J trimming: 8 bases; junction bases outside the gene matches: 14.